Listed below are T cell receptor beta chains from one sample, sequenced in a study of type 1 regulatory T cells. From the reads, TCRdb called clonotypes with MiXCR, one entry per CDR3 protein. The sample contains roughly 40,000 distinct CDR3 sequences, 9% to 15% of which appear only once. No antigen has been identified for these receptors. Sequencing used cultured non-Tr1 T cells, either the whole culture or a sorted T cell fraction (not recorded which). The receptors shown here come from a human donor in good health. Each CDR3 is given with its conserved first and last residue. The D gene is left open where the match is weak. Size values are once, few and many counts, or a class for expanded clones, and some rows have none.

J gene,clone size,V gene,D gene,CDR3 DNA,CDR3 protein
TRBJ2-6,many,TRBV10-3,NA,TGTGCCACCTATACAGCCTCTGGGGCCAACGTCCTGACTTTC,CATYTASGANVLTF
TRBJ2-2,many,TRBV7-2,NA,TGTGCCAGCAGCTTAGGATGGGAGAGCACCGGGGAGCTGTTTTTT,CASSLGWESTGELFF
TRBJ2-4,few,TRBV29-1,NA,TGCAGCGTTGAAGATCTTAGGGGGATAGGCAAAAACATTCAGTACTTC,CSVEDLRGIGKNIQYF
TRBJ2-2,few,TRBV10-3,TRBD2,TGTGCCACTGGAGCGGGACCCAACACCGGGGAGCTGTTTTTT,CATGAGPNTGELFF
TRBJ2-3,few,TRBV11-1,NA,TGTGCCAGCAGCTTACGGACAGATACGCAGTATTTT,CASSLRTDTQYF
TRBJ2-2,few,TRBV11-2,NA,TGTGCCAGCAGCTTAGAAAAGTCCGGGGAGCTGTTTTTT,CASSLEKSGELFF
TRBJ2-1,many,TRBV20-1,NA,TGCAGTGCCAAGAGGGGGGGCTCCTACAATGAGCAGTTCTTC,CSAKRGGSYNEQFF
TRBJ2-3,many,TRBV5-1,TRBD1,TGCGCCAGCAGCTCCGGGACAGGGCCCACAGATACGCAGTATTTT,CASSSGTGPTDTQYF
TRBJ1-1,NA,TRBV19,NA,TGTGCCAGTAGTATAGATCTCCGGTCTCCTGAAGCTTTCTTT,CASSIDLRSPEAFF
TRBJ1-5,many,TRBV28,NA,TGTGCCAGCAGTTTGGGGGGCCATAGCAATCAGCCCCAGCATTTT,CASSLGGHSNQPQHF
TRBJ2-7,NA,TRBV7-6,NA,TGTGCCAGCAGCTTTAGCGTCTACGAGCAGTACTTC,CASSFSVYEQYF
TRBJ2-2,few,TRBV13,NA,TGTGCCAGCAGCTTAGGGACCTTAAACACCGGGGAGCTGTTTTTT,CASSLGTLNTGELFF
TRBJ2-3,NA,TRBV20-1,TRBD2,TGCAGTGCTGGGGGAGGGCTCACAGATACGCAGTATTTT,CSAGGGLTDTQYF
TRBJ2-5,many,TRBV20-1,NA,TGCAGTGCCGCGGCCCCCGTAGGAGAGACCCAGTACTTC,CSAAAPVGETQYF
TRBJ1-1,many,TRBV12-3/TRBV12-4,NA,TGTGCCAGCGAAGACAGGATGAACACTGAAGCTTTCTTT,CASEDRMNTEAFF
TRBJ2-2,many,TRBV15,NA,TGTGCCACCAAACCTCTACAGGGCACCGGGGAGCTGTTTTTT,CATKPLQGTGELFF
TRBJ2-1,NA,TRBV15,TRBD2,TGTGCCACCAGCGGACTAGCGGGAGTCAATGAGCAGTTCTTC,CATSGLAGVNEQFF
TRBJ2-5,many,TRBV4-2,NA,TGTGCCAGCAGCCTCGGAGGGCCGGAGACCCAGTACTTC,CASSLGGPETQYF
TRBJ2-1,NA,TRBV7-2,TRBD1,TGTGCCAGCAGCGCCGACAGGGGTACATACAATGAGCAGTTCTTC,CASSADRGTYNEQFF
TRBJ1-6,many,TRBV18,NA,TGTGCCAGCTCACCCGCGGGGGGCTATTCACCCCTCCACTTT,CASSPAGGYSPLHF
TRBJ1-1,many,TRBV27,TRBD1,TGTGCCAGCAGTTTCCGGAACAGGGGGCTCGCTGAAGCTTTCTTT,CASSFRNRGLAEAFF
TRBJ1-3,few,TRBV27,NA,TGTGCCAGCAGTTCGTGGACCGCTGGAAACACCATATATTTT,CASSSWTAGNTIYF
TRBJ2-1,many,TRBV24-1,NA,TGTGCCACCAGTGGTGAGTACAATGAGCAGTTCTTC,CATSGEYNEQFF
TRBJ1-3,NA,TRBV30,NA,TGTGCCTGTCCCCCCTCCACCGGGGTAAACACCATATATTTT,CACPPSTGVNTIYF
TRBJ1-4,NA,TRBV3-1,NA,TGTGCCAGCAGCCCCCCGATCCAGGGCGCGCGAAGGGAAAAACTGTTTTTT,CASSPPIQGARREKLFF
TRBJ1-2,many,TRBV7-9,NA,TGTGCCAGCAGCTTAGCGGGGAACTATGGCTACACCTTC,CASSLAGNYGYTF
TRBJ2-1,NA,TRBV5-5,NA,TGTGCCAGCAGCTTGGTGACAGGAAAGGGGTACAATGAGCAGTTCTTC,CASSLVTGKGYNEQFF
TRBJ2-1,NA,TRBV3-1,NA,TGTGCCAGCAGCCAGGTACGGGGGACCTCCTACAATGAGCAGTTCTTC,CASSQVRGTSYNEQFF
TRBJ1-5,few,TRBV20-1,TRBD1,TGCAGTGCTAGTTGGAGGACAGGGCCAAATAGCAATCAGCCCCAGCATTTT,CSASWRTGPNSNQPQHF
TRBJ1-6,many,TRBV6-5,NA,TGTGCCAGCAGCCCGACAGTTGTCCCATCACCCCTCCACTTT,CASSPTVVPSPLHF
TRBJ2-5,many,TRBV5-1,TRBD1,TGCGCCAGCAGCACCCGACAGGGGGCCGAGACCCAGTACTTC,CASSTRQGAETQYF
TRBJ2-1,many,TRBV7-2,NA,TGTGCCAGCAGCGAAAGGTGGAGACGACCGGGAGATGAGCAGTTCTTC,CASSERWRRPGDEQFF
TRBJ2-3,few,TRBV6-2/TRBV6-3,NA,TGTGCCAGCAGTTACGGTTCGGAGGATACGCAGTATTTT,CASSYGSEDTQYF
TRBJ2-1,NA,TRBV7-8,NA,TGTGCCAGCAGCTTAGCATACGGCTCCTACAATGAGCAGTTCTTC,CASSLAYGSYNEQFF
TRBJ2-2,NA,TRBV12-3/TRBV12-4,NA,TGTGCCAGCAGACTAGCCGGGACCGGGGAGCTGTTTTTT,CASRLAGTGELFF
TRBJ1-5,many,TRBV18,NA,TGTGCCAGCTCACGAGGGGTGCGCGAACAGCCCCAGCATTTT,CASSRGVREQPQHF